This T cell receptor beta chain is from a study of T cell responses to AZD1222 COVID-19 vaccine. Across the study: Some second doses came at about 4 weeks and others at about 12 weeks; these were pooled.

Looked up from germline, CDR1 is SGHDT and CDR2 is YYEEEE. Trimming left V 2 bases short and J 7 bases short, with 9 bases between. The CDR3 has 13 residues. Remarks on this clone: Its antigen remains unknown.

General observations from the study: Spike-wide vaccine-associated CD4 TCRs dominated at 160-218 and 743-854. Donors were largely white British and mainly female; clonal diversity was possibly underestimated. Nearly half of spike-specific TCRs reportedly target variant regions that are unmutated in the B.1.351 and B.1.1.7 variants.

Sequencing used immunoSEQ multiplex PCR; TCRdb keeps in-frame clones, though not all of them. The table records over 95,000 clones, more than 80% of them present only once. The origin of this receptor is an adult in good health. The V and J genes are TRBV5-6 and TRBJ1-4; D gene ambiguous. The material sequenced was peripheral blood, taken on day 0 of AZD1222 vaccination. CDR3 in DNA: TGTGCCAGCAGCTTATCGGGCCCTGAAAAACTGTTTTTT. Protein: CASSLSGPEKLFF.